The clone carrying this T cell receptor (beta chain) was recorded at least ten times. Its antigen is as yet unknown. Regarding time point: week 5, during vaccination. A 20-mer mutant IDH1 peptide at 300 ug was injected subcutaneously with topical imiquimod. The data belong to a study of a mutant IDH1 vaccine in newly diagnosed glioma. Overall study: Eight vaccinations went to patients in weeks 1, 3, 5, 7, 11, 15, 19, 23. Former treatment meant radiotherapy, temozolomide, or both; the majority had gotten both.

This CDR3 has 14 residues. Trimming removed 1 base at V and 1 base at J, with 4 bases between. Germline CDR1 is MNHEY and CDR2 is SVGAGI. Assay: immunoSEQ multiplex PCR; the TCRdb copy retains only in-frame clones and omits some. Of around 46,000 clones listed, around 80% are singletons. Sequences were derived from PBMCs, sampled from a glioma patient whose treatment included an IDH1 peptide vaccine. The chain couples TRBV6-5 to TRBJ2-2; no clear D gene. The TCR originated in a man over 45 with glioma. CDR3 residues: CASSYLENTGELFF. CDR3 DNA sequence: TGTGCCAGCAGTTACTTGGAGAACACCGGGGAGCTGTTTTTT.